What follows describes a single T cell receptor (beta chain). Profiling relied on immunoSEQ multiplex PCR, and the TCRdb table lists in-frame clones only, not all of them. In the table there are roughly 23,000 clones, approximately 91% of which are singletons. The data were obtained in a study of graft-versus-host responses after intestinal transplantation. The origin of this receptor is a human patient who received an intestinal transplant, so some T cells may come from the graft donor. This sample comprised PBMCs, obtained around 40 days after intestinal transplant.

The CDR3 sequence is CASSLYAGYRGMNTEAFF. CDR3 sequence (DNA): TGTGCCAGCAGCTTATACGCAGGATACAGGGGGATGAACACTGAAGCTTTCTTT. V is TRBV13 and J is TRBJ1-1; TRBD1 agrees at 8 bases. Germline trimming cut 2 bases from V and 0 bases from J; bases unmatched to any gene: 11. The CDR3 length is 18 residues. Per the germline V gene, CDR1 is PRHDT and CDR2 is FYEKMQ (reference sequence).